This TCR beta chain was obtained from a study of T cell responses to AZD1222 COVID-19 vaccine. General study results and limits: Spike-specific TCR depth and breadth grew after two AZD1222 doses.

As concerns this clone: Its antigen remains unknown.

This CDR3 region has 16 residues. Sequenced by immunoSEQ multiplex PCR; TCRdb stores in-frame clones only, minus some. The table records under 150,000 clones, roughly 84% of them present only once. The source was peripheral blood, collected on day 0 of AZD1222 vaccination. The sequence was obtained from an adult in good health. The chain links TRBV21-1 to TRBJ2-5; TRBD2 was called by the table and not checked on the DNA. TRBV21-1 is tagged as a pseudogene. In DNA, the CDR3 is TGTGCCAGCAGCAAAGGGACTAGCGGGGCCCAAGAGACCCAGTACTTC. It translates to CASSKGTSGAQETQYF.